Shown below are 12 T cell receptor beta chains from a single sample sequenced in a study of T cell changes during pregnancy in multiple sclerosis. Clones were sequenced by immunoSEQ multiplex PCR, and TCRdb holds only the in-frame ones, with some missing. The table records 26,000 or so clones, about nine tenths of them present only once. The sequences come from CD8+ T cells from peripheral blood mononuclear cells, collected before pregnancy. These receptors were collected from a female donor with multiple sclerosis, enrolled in a pregnancy study.

The J gene is TRBJ2-7, the V gene TRBV15; a weak D match, TRBD1 (7 bases). The ends were cut back, 0 bases at V and 7 bases at J, with 13 bases in the middle. Germline lookup yields CDR1 LNHNV and CDR2 YYDKDF (reference sequence). The CDR3 is made up of 14 amino acids. The CDR3 here is CATSRDGGGLEQYF. CDR3 nucleotide sequence: TGTGCCACCAGCAGAGATGGAGGGGGCTTGGAGCAGTACTTC.

The chain has TRBV28 and TRBJ1-1, with a weak D call TRBD1 (5 bases). The V and J ends lost 1 base and 5 bases respectively, with 14 bases between them. There are 15 residues in the CDR3. Germline V gene lookup returns CDR1 MDHEN and CDR2 SYDVKM. The CDR3 DNA sequence: TGTGCCAGCAGTTTATACCTGGGGGGTCGGACTGAAGCTTTCTTT. Translating it yields CASSLYLGGRTEAFF.

The chain links TRBV18 to TRBJ1-5, with D tentatively TRBD1 (6 bases). V gave up 1 base and J gave up 5 bases, with 12 bases separating them. CDR3 size: 15 residues. CDR1 KGHSH and CDR2 LQKENI come from the germline V gene. CDR3 loop: CASSPQEGGDQPQHF. The CDR3 DNA reads TGTGCCAGCTCACCACAGGAAGGGGGAGATCAGCCCCAGCATTTT.

V and J are TRBV29-1 and TRBJ2-1; maybe TRBD1 (6 bases). The CDR3 covers 14 residues. V lost 7 bases to trimming and J lost 6 bases, with 19 bases between them. Germline V lookup: CDR1 SQVTM, CDR2 ANQGSEA. CDR3 coding DNA: TGCAGCGACGTGACAGGCCGGGGTTCCAATGAGCAGTTCTTC. This sequence encodes CSDVTGRGSNEQFF.

This chain links TRBV4-2 with TRBJ2-1; 10 bases line up with TRBD2. V dropped 4 bases and J dropped 3; count of bases not matched to a gene: 3. There are 15 residues in the CDR3. CDR1 and CDR2 (germline): LGHNA, YNFKEQ. The CDR3 spells CASSPGLADYNEQFF. For the CDR3, the DNA is TGTGCCAGCAGCCCCGGACTAGCGGACTACAATGAGCAGTTCTTC.

V usage is TRBV11-3 and J usage is TRBJ2-5, with D uncertain. This CDR3 comprises 14 residues. Between the trimmed V and J ends, which lost 5 bases and 5 bases, there was a span of 15 bases. In germline, CDR1 is SGHNT, CDR2 YENEEA. The CDR3: CASSRWVGRETQYF. The DNA for the CDR3 is TGTGCCAGCAGCCGATGGGTGGGCCGGGAGACCCAGTACTTC.

The chain is built from TRBV6-4 and TRBJ2-1; 10 bases line up with TRBD2. CDR1 and CDR2 from the germline V gene are MRHNA and SNTAGT. This CDR3 comprises 15 residues. V was pared by 4 bases and J by 6 bases, with 6 bases of the junction left unmatched. CDR3 in DNA: TGTGCCAGCAGTGCCCTAGCGGGAGCAGCCAATGAGCAGTTCTTC. Encoded protein: CASSALAGAANEQFF.

This clone was seen just once. The CDR3, as DNA: TGTGCCAGCAGCTTACGACAGGGGGGGGAGACCCAGTACTTC. This sequence encodes CASSLRQGGETQYF. J is TRBJ2-5 and V is TRBV7-9; 9 positions agree with TRBD1. The V segment lost 2 bases and the J segment 5 bases; nucleotides outside the gene matches: 3. This CDR3 has 14 residues. CDR1 and CDR2 (germline): SEHNR, FQNEAQ (reference sequence).

The J gene is TRBJ1-1, the V gene TRBV7-2; the D gene is possibly TRBD1 (6 bases). CDR1 and CDR2 from the germline V gene are SGHTA and FQGNSA. Trimming took off 5 bases at V and 3 bases at J, with 13 bases between the two ends. The CDR3 covers 14 residues. CDR3 in DNA: TGTGCCAGCAGCCCTGGGGGGGGCGACACTGAAGCTTTCTTT. Protein product: CASSPGGGDTEAFF.

The rearrangement links TRBV7-9 to TRBJ2-7; D is undetermined. The CDR3 has 14 residues. Trimming removed 1 base from V and 4 bases from J, with 11 bases in between. The germline V gene encodes CDR1 SEHNR and CDR2 FQNEAQ (reference sequence). CDR3 coding DNA: TGTGCCAGCAGCTTAGTTTCTAGTTTTTACGAGCAGTACTTC. Translating gives CASSLVSSFYEQYF.

This clone is labeled medium-sized (0.01 to 0.1%). The chain has TRBV7-9 and TRBJ1-3, with D unclear. The V gene's germline CDR1 is SEHNR and CDR2 FQNEAQ (reference sequence). The CDR3 extends over 13 amino acids. V dropped 6 bases and J dropped 1 base, with 7 bases sitting between them. CDR3 sequence reads: CASSSSSGNTIYF. Written as DNA, the CDR3 is TGTGCCAGCAGTTCCTCGTCTGGAAACACCATATATTTT.

The V gene is TRBV2, the J gene TRBJ2-5; D remains unclear. V dropped 6 bases and J dropped 3 bases, with 17 bases sitting between them. In germline, CDR1 is SNHLY, CDR2 FYNNEI. The CDR3 sequence is 15 residues long. In nucleotides, the CDR3 is TGTGCCAGCAGCAGAGGAGAGGTCGGAAAAGAGACCCAGTACTTC. Amino acids: CASSRGEVGKETQYF.